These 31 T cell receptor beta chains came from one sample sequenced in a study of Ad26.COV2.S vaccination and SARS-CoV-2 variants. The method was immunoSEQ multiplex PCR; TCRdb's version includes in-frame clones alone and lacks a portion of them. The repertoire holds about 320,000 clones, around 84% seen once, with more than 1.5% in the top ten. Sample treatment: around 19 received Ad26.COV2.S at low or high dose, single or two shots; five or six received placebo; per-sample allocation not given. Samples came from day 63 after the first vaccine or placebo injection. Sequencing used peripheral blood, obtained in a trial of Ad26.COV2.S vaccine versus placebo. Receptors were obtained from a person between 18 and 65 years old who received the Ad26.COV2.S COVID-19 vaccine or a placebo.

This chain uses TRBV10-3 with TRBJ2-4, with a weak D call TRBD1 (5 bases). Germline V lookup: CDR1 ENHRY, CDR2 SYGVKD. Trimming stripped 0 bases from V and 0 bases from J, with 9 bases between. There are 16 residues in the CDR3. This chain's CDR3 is CAISESTGIAKNIQYF. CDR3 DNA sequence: TGTGCCATCAGTGAGTCTACAGGAATAGCCAAAAACATTCAGTACTTC.

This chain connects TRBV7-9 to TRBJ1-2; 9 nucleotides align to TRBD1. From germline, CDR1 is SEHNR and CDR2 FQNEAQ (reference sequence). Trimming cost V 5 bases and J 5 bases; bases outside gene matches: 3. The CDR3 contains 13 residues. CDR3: CASSPGQGYGYTF. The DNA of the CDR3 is TGTGCCAGCAGCCCCGGACAGGGGTATGGCTACACCTTC.

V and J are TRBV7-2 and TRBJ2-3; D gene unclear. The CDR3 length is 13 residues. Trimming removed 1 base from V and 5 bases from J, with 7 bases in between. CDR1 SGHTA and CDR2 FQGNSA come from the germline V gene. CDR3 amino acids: CASSLEPEDTQYF. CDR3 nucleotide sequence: TGTGCCAGCAGCTTAGAACCGGAAGATACGCAGTATTTT.

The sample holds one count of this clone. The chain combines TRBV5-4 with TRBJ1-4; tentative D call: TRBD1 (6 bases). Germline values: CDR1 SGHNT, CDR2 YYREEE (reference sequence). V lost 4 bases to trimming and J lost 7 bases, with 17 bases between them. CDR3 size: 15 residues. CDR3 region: CASSPGASGGEKLFF. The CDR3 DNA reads TGTGCCAGCAGCCCAGGGGCCTCGGGGGGTGAAAAACTGTTTTTT.

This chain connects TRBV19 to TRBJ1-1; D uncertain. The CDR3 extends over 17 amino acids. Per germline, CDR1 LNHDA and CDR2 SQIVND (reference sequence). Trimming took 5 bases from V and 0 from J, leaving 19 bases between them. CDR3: CASSPPLRRTMNTEAFF. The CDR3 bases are TGTGCCAGTAGTCCTCCCCTACGACGAACTATGAACACTGAAGCTTTCTTT.

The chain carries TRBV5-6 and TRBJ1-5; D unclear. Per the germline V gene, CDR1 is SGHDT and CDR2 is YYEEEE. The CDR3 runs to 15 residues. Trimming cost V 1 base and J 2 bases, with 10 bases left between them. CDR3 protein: CASSLNGKGNQPQHF. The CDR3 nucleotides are TGTGCCAGCAGCTTGAACGGGAAGGGCAATCAGCCCCAGCATTTT.

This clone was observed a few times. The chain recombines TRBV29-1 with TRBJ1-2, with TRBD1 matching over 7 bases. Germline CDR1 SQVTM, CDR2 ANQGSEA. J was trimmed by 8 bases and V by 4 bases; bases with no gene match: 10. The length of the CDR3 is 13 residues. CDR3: CSVGGQPGGGYTF. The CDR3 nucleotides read TGCAGCGTTGGGGGACAGCCCGGAGGGGGCTACACCTTC.

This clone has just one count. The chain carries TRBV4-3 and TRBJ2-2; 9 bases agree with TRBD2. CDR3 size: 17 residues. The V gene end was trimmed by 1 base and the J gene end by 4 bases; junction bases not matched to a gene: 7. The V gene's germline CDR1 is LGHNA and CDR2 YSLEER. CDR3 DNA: TGCGCCAGCAGCCAAGGTGCGGCGGGGGGGAGCACCGGGGAGCTGTTTTTT. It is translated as CASSQGAAGGSTGELFF.

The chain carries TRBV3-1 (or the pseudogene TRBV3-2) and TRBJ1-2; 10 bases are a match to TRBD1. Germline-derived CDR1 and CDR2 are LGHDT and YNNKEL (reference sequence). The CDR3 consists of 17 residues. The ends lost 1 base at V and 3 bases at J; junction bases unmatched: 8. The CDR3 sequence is CASSQVGQGVYYYGYTF. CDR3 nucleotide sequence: TGTGCCAGCAGCCAAGTTGGACAGGGGGTCTATTACTATGGCTACACCTTC.

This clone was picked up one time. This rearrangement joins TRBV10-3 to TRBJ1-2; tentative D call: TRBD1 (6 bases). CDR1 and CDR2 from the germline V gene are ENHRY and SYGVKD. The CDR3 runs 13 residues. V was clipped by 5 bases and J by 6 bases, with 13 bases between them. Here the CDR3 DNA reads TGTGCCATCAGTAGGGACAAGGGGAATGGCTACACCTTC. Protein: CAISRDKGNGYTF.

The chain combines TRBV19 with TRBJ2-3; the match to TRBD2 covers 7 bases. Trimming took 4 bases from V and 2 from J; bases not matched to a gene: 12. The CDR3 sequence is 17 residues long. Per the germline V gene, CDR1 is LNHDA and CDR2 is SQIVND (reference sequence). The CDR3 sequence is CASSNPGGSSYTDTQYF. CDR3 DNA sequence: TGTGCCAGTAGTAACCCCGGGGGGTCCTCGTACACAGATACGCAGTATTTT.

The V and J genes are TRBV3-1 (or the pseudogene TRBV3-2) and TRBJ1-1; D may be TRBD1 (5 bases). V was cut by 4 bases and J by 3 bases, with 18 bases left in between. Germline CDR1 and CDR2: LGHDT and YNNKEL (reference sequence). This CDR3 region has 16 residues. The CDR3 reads CASSPWTRAKYTEAFF. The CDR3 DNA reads TGTGCCAGCAGCCCATGGACACGTGCGAAATACACTGAAGCTTTCTTT.

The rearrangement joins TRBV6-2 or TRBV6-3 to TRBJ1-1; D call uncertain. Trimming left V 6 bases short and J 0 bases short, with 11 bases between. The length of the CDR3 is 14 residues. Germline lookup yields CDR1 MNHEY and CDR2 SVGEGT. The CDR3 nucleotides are TGTGCCAGCAGCGTGACGGCTATGAACACTGAAGCTTTCTTT. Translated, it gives CASSVTAMNTEAFF.

CDR3 region: CASRGLGGVSYTF. In nucleotides, the CDR3 is TGTGCCAGCAGGGGCCTTGGCGGGGTTAGCTACACCTTC. The chain combines TRBV6-5 with TRBJ1-2; D remains ambiguous. Germline V gene sequence: CDR1 MNHEY, CDR2 SVGAGI. V was shortened by 6 bases and J by 9 bases, with 17 bases between the two germline ends. The CDR3 loop spans 13 amino acids.

The CDR3 nucleotides read TGTGCCAGCAGGGGACAGGGGGGGCACGAAAAACTGTTTTTT. Its protein product is CASRGQGGHEKLFF. The chain joins TRBV6-5 to TRBJ1-4, with TRBD1 matching over 11 bases. The CDR3 length is 14 residues. V shed 6 bases and J 8 bases; nucleotides not matched to a gene: 5. Germline loops: CDR1 MNHEY, CDR2 SVGAGI.

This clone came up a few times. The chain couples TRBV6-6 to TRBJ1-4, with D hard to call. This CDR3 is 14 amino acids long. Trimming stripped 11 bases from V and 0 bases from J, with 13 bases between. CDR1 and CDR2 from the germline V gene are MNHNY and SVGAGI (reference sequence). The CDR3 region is CASLGDATNEKLFF. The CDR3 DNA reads TGTGCCTCTCTGGGTGATGCAACTAATGAAAAACTGTTTTTT.

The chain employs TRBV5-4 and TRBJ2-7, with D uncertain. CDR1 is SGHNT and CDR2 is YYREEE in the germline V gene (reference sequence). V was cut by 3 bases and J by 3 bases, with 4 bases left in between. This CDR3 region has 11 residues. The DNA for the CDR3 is TGTGCCAGCAGCTCGGACTACGAGCAGTACTTC. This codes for CASSSDYEQYF.

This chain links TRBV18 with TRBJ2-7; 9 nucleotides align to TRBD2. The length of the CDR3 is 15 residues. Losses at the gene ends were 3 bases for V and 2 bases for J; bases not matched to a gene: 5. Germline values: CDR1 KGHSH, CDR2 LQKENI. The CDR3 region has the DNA TGTGCCAGCTCACCGGCTAGCGGGATTCCCTACGAGCAGTACTTC. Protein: CASSPASGIPYEQYF.

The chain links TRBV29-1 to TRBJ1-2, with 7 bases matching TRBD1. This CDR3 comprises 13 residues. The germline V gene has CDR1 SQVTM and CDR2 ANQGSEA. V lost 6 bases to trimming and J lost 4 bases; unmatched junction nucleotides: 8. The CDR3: CSVDRVLGYGYTF. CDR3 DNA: TGCAGCGTCGACAGGGTTCTTGGCTATGGCTACACCTTC.

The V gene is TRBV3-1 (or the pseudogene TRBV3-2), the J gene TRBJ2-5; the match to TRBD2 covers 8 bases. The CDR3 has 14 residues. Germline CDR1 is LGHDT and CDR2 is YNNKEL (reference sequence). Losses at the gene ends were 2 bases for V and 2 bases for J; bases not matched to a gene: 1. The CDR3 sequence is CASSQRGGQETQYF. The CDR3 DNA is TGTGCCAGCAGCCAACGGGGGGGGCAAGAGACCCAGTACTTC.

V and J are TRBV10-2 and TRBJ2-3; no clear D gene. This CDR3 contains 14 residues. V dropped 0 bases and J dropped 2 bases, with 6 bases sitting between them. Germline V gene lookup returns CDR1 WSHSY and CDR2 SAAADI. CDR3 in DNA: TGCGCCAGCAGTGAGTCCGTTTACACAGATACGCAGTATTTT. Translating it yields CASSESVYTDTQYF.

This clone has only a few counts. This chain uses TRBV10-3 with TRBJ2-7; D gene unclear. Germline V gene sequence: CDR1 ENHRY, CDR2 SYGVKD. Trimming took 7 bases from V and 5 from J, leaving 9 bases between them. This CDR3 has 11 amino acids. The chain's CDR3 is CAIKDGHEQYF. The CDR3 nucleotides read TGTGCCATCAAGGATGGACACGAGCAGTACTTC.

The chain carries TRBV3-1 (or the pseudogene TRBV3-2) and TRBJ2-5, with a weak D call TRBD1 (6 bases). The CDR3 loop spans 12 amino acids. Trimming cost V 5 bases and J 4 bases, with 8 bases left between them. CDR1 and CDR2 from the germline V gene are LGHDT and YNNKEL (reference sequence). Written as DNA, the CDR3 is TGTGCCAGCAGCAGGGGGTCAGAGACCCAGTACTTC. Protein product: CASSRGSETQYF.

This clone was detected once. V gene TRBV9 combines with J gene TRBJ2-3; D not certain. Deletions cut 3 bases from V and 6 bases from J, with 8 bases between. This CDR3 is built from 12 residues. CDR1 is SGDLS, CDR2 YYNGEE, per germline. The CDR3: CASSEERDTQYF. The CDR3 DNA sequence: TGTGCCAGCAGCGAGGAGAGGGATACGCAGTATTTT.

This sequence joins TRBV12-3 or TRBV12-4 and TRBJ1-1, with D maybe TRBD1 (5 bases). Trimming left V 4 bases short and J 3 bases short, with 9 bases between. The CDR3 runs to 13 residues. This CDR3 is CASSYAGDTEAFF. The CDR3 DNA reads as TGTGCCAGCAGTTATGCGGGGGACACTGAAGCTTTCTTT.

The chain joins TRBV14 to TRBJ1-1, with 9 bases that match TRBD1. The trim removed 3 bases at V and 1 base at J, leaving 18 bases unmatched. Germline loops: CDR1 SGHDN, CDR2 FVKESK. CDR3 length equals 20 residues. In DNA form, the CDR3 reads TGTGCCAGCAGCCAGCCGGGACAGGGTGCCGTAGATACCGGGAACACTGAAGCTTTCTTT. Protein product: CASSQPGQGAVDTGNTEAFF.

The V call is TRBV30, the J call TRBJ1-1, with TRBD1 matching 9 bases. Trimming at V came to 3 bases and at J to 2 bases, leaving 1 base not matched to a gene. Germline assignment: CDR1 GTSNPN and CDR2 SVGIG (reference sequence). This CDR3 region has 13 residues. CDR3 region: CAWRGQGNTEAFF. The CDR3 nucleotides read TGTGCCTGGAGGGGACAGGGAAACACTGAAGCTTTCTTT.

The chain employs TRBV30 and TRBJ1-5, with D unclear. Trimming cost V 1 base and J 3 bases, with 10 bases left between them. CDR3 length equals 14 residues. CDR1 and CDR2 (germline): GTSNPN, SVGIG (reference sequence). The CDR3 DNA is TGTGCCTGGAGTGGTCGACGGTACAATCAGCCCCAGCATTTT. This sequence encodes CAWSGRRYNQPQHF.

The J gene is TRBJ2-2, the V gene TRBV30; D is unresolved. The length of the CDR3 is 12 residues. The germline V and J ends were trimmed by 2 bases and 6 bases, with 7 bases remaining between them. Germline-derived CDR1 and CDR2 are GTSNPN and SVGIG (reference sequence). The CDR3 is CAWSKAAGELFF. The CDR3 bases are TGTGCCTGGAGTAAGGCGGCCGGGGAGCTGTTTTTT.

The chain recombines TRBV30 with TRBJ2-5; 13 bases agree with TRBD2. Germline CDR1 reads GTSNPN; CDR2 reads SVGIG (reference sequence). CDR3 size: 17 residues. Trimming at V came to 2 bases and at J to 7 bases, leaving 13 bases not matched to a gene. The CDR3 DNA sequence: TGTGCCTGGAGTACCACCCCACTAGCGGGGGGGCGGGCGACCCAGTACTTC. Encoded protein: CAWSTTPLAGGRATQYF.

For the CDR3, the DNA is TGTGCCAGCTCACCACCCGGCGGGACAGCGCCGAACACTGAAGCTTTCTTT. It translates to CASSPPGGTAPNTEAFF. V is TRBV18 and J is TRBJ1-1; TRBD1 aligns across 7 bases. This CDR3 region has 17 residues. J lost 1 base, V lost 0 bases, and 8 bases had no gene match. Germline V gene sequence: CDR1 KGHSH, CDR2 LQKENI.